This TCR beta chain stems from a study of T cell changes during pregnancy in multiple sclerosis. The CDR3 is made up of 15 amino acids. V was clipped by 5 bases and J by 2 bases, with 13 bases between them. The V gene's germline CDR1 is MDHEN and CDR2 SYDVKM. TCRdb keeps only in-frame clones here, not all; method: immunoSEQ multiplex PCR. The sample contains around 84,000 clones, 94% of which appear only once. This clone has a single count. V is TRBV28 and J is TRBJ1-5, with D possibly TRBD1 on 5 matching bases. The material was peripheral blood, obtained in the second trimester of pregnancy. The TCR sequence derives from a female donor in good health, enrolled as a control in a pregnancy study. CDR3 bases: TGTGCCAGCAGTGATCGGGGGTTGGGCAATCAGCCCCAGCATTTT. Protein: CASSDRGLGNQPQHF.